This T cell receptor beta chain was observed in a study of blood T cell repertoires in COVID-19. Libraries were prepared by immunoSEQ multiplex PCR; TCRdb keeps only in-frame clonotypes and omits some of them. The data hold under 300,000 clones, with approximately 84% observed a single time. The germline V gene has CDR1 LNHDA and CDR2 SQIVND (reference sequence). The CDR3 runs 13 residues. With 2 bases removed from V and 4 bases from J, the gap between germline ends came to 6 bases. This clone has more than one count but fewer than ten. The sample taken for sequencing was PBMCs or T cells enriched from blood (not recorded which). This receptor was identified in a middle-aged man who had recovered from COVID-19. J is TRBJ1-5 and V is TRBV19; D is perhaps TRBD1 (5 bases). The DNA of the CDR3 is TGTGCCAGTAGTATAAGGGGAAATCAGCCCCAGCATTTT. Translated: CASSIRGNQPQHF. The variable domain in full, completed from reference TRBV19 and TRBJ1-5, reads DGGITQSPKYLFRKEGQNVTLSCEQNLNHDAMYWYRQDPGQGLRLIYYSQIVNDFQKGDIAEGYSVSREKKESFPLTVTSAQKNPTAFYLCASSIRGNQPQHFGDGTRLSIL.